This T cell receptor beta chain is from a study of metastatic and nonmetastatic thyroid tumors. TCRdb reprocessed the PCR reads using MiXCR. This sample carries about 16,000 clones, approximately 32% of them seen once, and the ten largest clones take roughly 7.7%. This clone showed up just a few times. Antigen: not known. Whole-study findings and limits: Malignant thyroid tumors reportedly had TCR beta diversity that was significantly higher than in benign nodules, in blood and tumor.

CDR3 size: 13 residues. V gave up 7 bases and J gave up 5 bases; unmatched junction bases: 6. Germline CDR1 is LNHDA and CDR2 is SQIVND (reference sequence). Patients underwent thyroid surgery, and none had received any treatment before it. Sequencing used tumor tissue. The TCR comes from a female donor with papillary thyroid cancer or a benign thyroid nodule (not recorded which). Some clones in this sample may be carry-over from other donors' samples. V gene TRBV19 combines with J gene TRBJ2-5; 8 nucleotides agree with TRBD1. CDR3 DNA: TGTGCCAGTAAGAACAGGGGGACGGAGACCCAGTACTTC. This gives the protein CASKNRGTETQYF.